These 23 T cell receptor beta chains were all obtained from the same sample, sequenced in a study of blood T cell repertoires in COVID-19. Clones were read by immunoSEQ multiplex PCR, and TCRdb kept only the in-frame ones, dropping some. The sample has approximately 10,000 clones, less than 85% seen once. Sequencing used peripheral blood. The receptor set was obtained from a human donor in a cohort sampled during active COVID-19.

The CDR3 bases are TGTGCCAGCAGCTTATTGGGGACAGGGTTTGAAAAACTGTTTTTT. Translation: CASSLLGTGFEKLFF. V is TRBV7-9 and J is TRBJ1-4; 9 nucleotides align to TRBD1. With V trimmed by 2 bases and J by 7 bases, 5 bases remained unmatched. CDR1 is SEHNR, CDR2 FQNEAQ, per germline (reference sequence). There are 15 residues in the CDR3. The whole variable domain, remainder taken from reference TRBV7-9 and TRBJ1-4, is DTGVSQNPRHKITKRGQNVTFRCDPISEHNRLYWYRQTLGQGPEFLTYFQNEAQLEKSRLLSDRFSAERPKGSFSTLEIQRTEQGDSAMYLCASSLLGTGFEKLFFGSGTQLSVL.

The table lists this clone with a few counts. CDR3 DNA sequence: TGTGCCAGTACGGAGACAGGCTCTTTCCAGCAGTACTTC. It is translated as CASTETGSFQQYF. The chain combines TRBV19 with TRBJ2-7, with D possibly matching TRBD1 (6 bases). The CDR3 is made up of 13 amino acids. With 7 bases removed from V and 8 bases from J, the gap between germline ends came to 18 bases. Germline loops: CDR1 LNHDA, CDR2 SQIVND (reference sequence).

The chain uses TRBV28 and TRBJ2-7; 12 bases agree with TRBD2. Losses at the gene ends were 6 bases for V and 0 bases for J; bases not matched to a gene: 9. Germline V gene sequence: CDR1 MDHEN, CDR2 SYDVKM. This CDR3 region has 17 residues. For the CDR3, the DNA is TGTGCCAGCAGCCCACAACTAGCGGGGGGATCCTCCTACGAGCAGTACTTC. It codes for CASSPQLAGGSSYEQYF.

The chain joins TRBV4-2 to TRBJ2-3; D gene unclear. The CDR3 covers 14 residues. Deletions cut 0 bases from V and 1 base from J, with 5 bases between. Germline V gene sequence: CDR1 LGHNA, CDR2 YNFKEQ. The CDR3 sequence: CASSQDAGTDTQYF. The CDR3 region has the DNA TGTGCCAGCAGCCAAGATGCGGGCACAGATACGCAGTATTTT.

J is TRBJ1-1 and V is TRBV3-1 (or the pseudogene TRBV3-2), with no clear D. The germline V gene has CDR1 LGHDT and CDR2 YNNKEL (reference sequence). The CDR3 runs to 13 residues. Between the trimmed V and J ends, which lost 0 bases and 6 bases, there was a span of 8 bases. As DNA, the CDR3 is TGTGCCAGCAGCCAAGATCCTCGGGCTGAAGCTTTCTTT. Amino acids: CASSQDPRAEAFF.

The chain links TRBV2 to TRBJ1-2; D gene ambiguous. V lost 4 bases, J lost 0 bases, and 9 bases lay in between. The CDR3 has 14 residues. The V gene's germline CDR1 is SNHLY and CDR2 FYNNEI. In DNA, the CDR3 is TGTGCCAGCAGTGGACCAGGTCCTAACTATGGCTACACCTTC. This encodes CASSGPGPNYGYTF.

This chain links TRBV6-5 with TRBJ1-2; the D gene is possibly TRBD1 (6 bases). Per germline, CDR1 MNHEY and CDR2 SVGAGI. Deletions cut 5 bases from V and 2 bases from J, with 12 bases between. The CDR3 has 14 amino acids. CDR3 in amino acids: CASSPGRGNYGYTF. For the CDR3, the DNA is TGTGCCAGCAGTCCCGGGAGGGGGAACTATGGCTACACCTTC.

This chain links TRBV14 with TRBJ2-3; 12 bases agree with TRBD2. The CDR3 totals 19 residues. CDR1 and CDR2 (germline): SGHDN, FVKESK. The trim removed 2 bases at V and 4 bases at J, leaving 13 bases unmatched. The CDR3 DNA follows: TGTGCCAGCAGCCAATCTCGGGGGACTAGCGGGTCCCGCGCAGATACGCAGTATTTT. Translated: CASSQSRGTSGSRADTQYF. The whole variable domain, filled in from reference TRBV14 and TRBJ2-3, reads EAGVTQFPSHSVIEKGQTVTLRCDPISGHDNLYWYRRVMGKEIKFLLHFVKESKQDESGMPNNRFLAERTGGTYSTLKVQPAELEDSGVYFCASSQSRGTSGSRADTQYFGPGTRLTVL.

The chain is built from TRBV6-5 and TRBJ1-2; tentative D call: TRBD1 (5 bases). Germline CDR1 reads MNHEY; CDR2 reads SVGAGI. This CDR3 has 13 amino acids. V lost 10 bases and J lost 4, with 16 bases in between. CDR3 protein: CATSYGGSYGYTF. For the CDR3, the DNA is TGTGCCACCTCGTATGGGGGGAGCTATGGCTACACCTTC.

This clone was observed a handful of times. The chain employs TRBV4-1 and TRBJ2-7; 11 bases fit TRBD1. V was pared by 4 bases and J by 7 bases, with 15 bases of the junction left unmatched. The CDR3 spans 17 residues. CDR1 MGHRA and CDR2 YSYEKL come from the germline V gene. The CDR3 nucleotides are TGCGCCAGCAGCCCTCATGCAGGACAGGGGGCGCTGAGGGAGCAGTACTTC. It specifies CASSPHAGQGALREQYF.

The chain recombines TRBV3-1 (or the pseudogene TRBV3-2) with TRBJ2-7; D unclear. V was shortened by 2 bases and J by 0 bases, with 5 bases between the two germline ends. The CDR3 totals 13 residues. CDR1 is LGHDT and CDR2 is YNNKEL in the germline V gene (reference sequence). The CDR3 sequence: CASSQLPSYEQYF. The CDR3 DNA is TGTGCCAGCAGCCAACTCCCCTCCTACGAGCAGTACTTC.

This clone was seen a few times. V gene TRBV10-3 combines with J gene TRBJ1-1; 12 nucleotides line up with TRBD1. The CDR3 is 15 amino acids. Germline V gives CDR1 ENHRY, CDR2 SYGVKD. Trimming took 5 bases from V and 5 from J; bases not matched to a gene: 6. The CDR3 loop is CAISPGQGAWTEAFF. CDR3 coding DNA: TGTGCCATCAGTCCGGGACAGGGGGCTTGGACTGAAGCTTTCTTT.

In nucleotides, the CDR3 is TGTGCCAGCAGCTTCCCCGGGGGGGAGCAGTTCTTC. Its protein product is CASSFPGGEQFF. The chain couples TRBV11-3 to TRBJ2-1; 7 bases line up with TRBD2. J lost 10 bases, V lost 3 bases, and 3 bases had no gene match. From germline, CDR1 is SGHNT and CDR2 YENEEA. There are 12 residues in the CDR3.

V is TRBV19 and J is TRBJ1-5; D is uncertain. The length of the CDR3 is 15 residues. From germline, CDR1 is LNHDA and CDR2 SQIVND (reference sequence). V was pared by 3 bases and J by 0 bases, with 9 bases between. As DNA, the CDR3 is TGTGCCAGTAGTATGGCGGTCCATAGCAATCAGCCCCAGCATTTT. Translating it yields CASSMAVHSNQPQHF. The full variable domain, completed using reference TRBV19 and TRBJ1-5, is DGGITQSPKYLFRKEGQNVTLSCEQNLNHDAMYWYRQDPGQGLRLIYYSQIVNDFQKGDIAEGYSVSREKKESFPLTVTSAQKNPTAFYLCASSMAVHSNQPQHFGDGTRLSIL.

The gene calls are TRBV23-1 and TRBJ2-3; 7 bases fit TRBD1. TRBV23-1 is sorted into the ORF group, with uncertain function. J gave up 3 bases and V 3 bases, and 6 bases lay outside the gene matches. This CDR3 has 15 residues. CDR3 residues: CASSQRGGKTDTQYF. In DNA form, the CDR3 reads TGCGCCAGCAGTCAGAGAGGGGGCAAGACAGATACGCAGTATTTT.

The CDR3 here is CASSQRGLKDYGYTF. CDR3 coding DNA: TGTGCCAGCAGCCAGAGAGGGTTAAAGGACTATGGCTACACCTTC. The chain has TRBV4-2 and TRBJ1-2, with D hard to call. Trimming removed 3 bases from V and 3 bases from J, with 14 bases in between. In germline, CDR1 is LGHNA, CDR2 YNFKEQ. The CDR3 is 15 residues long.

This clone was detected only a few times. This chain connects TRBV5-1 to TRBJ2-5; possibly TRBD1 for D (6 bases). Germline V gene lookup returns CDR1 SGHRS and CDR2 YFSETQ. The CDR3 length is 14 residues. V was cut by 5 bases and J by 0 bases, with 11 bases left in between. CDR3 sequence: CASRLTGNQETQYF. The DNA of the CDR3 is TGCGCCAGCAGACTTACAGGGAACCAAGAGACCCAGTACTTC.

The chain couples TRBV19 to TRBJ1-2; D perhaps matches TRBD1 (5 bases). Germline V gene lookup returns CDR1 LNHDA and CDR2 SQIVND (reference sequence). The CDR3 is 15 residues long. Deletions cut 1 base from V and 7 bases from J, with 16 bases between. Here the CDR3 DNA reads TGTGCCAGTAGTATAGGGGGTAGGGGCCCCGCTGGCTACACCTTC. The encoded protein is CASSIGGRGPAGYTF.

The V and J genes are TRBV10-1 and TRBJ2-7; weak D call: TRBD2 (6 bases). From germline, CDR1 is WNHNN and CDR2 SYGVQD (reference sequence). V gave up 8 bases and J gave up 4 bases, with 18 bases separating them. This CDR3 has 14 residues. DNA of the CDR3: TGCGCCAGCGGCCTACTGGGGGAGGCATACGAGCAGTACTTC. Translated: CASGLLGEAYEQYF.

The chain carries TRBV15 and TRBJ1-1, with a weak D call TRBD1 (5 bases). The CDR3 is made up of 15 amino acids. V gave up 3 bases and J gave up 1 base, with 12 bases separating them. Germline CDR1 and CDR2: LNHNV and YYDKDF (reference sequence). The CDR3 region is CATSRGPGGNTEAFF. In DNA, the CDR3 is TGTGCCACCAGCAGGGGCCCCGGGGGGAACACTGAAGCTTTCTTT. The whole variable domain, remainder taken from reference TRBV15 and TRBJ1-1, is DAMVIQNPRYQVTQFGKPVTLSCSQTLNHNVMYWYQQKSSQAPKLLFHYYDKDFNNEADTPDNFQSRRPNTSFCFLDIRSPGLGDTAMYLCATSRGPGGNTEAFFGQGTRLTVV.

The chain couples TRBV5-1 to TRBJ2-1; 9 bases are shared with TRBD2. Germline-derived CDR1 and CDR2 are SGHRS and YFSETQ. The CDR3 has 16 residues. V shed 5 bases and J 6 bases; nucleotides not matched to a gene: 12. This chain's CDR3 is CASSTLLAGSGNEQFF. CDR3 sequence (DNA): TGCGCCAGCAGTACACTCCTAGCGGGGTCGGGCAATGAGCAGTTCTTC.

This chain connects TRBV18 to TRBJ1-2; D is unresolved. From germline, CDR1 is KGHSH and CDR2 LQKENI. V was trimmed by 2 bases and J by 1 base, leaving 8 bases between them. The CDR3 contains 14 residues. Here the CDR3 DNA reads TGTGCCAGCTCACCAACTCCATTTAACTATGGCTACACCTTC. Translating gives CASSPTPFNYGYTF.

The rearrangement links TRBV7-2 to TRBJ1-1; TRBD1 matches 9 bases. With V trimmed by 2 bases and J by 5 bases, 6 bases remained unmatched. CDR1 and CDR2 from the germline V gene are SGHTA and FQGNSA. This CDR3 has 15 residues. CDR3 bases: TGTGCCAGCAGCTTAACAGGACAGGGGATAACTGAAGCTTTCTTT. It is translated as CASSLTGQGITEAFF.